This entry lists 30 T cell receptor beta chains sequenced from one sample in a study of vaccination effects on CD4 cells after COVID-19. TCRdb's copy holds only in-frame clones and misses some; the assay was immunoSEQ multiplex PCR. The table lists 41,000 or so clones, over 75% of them singletons. Antigens for these TCRs are unknown. After expansion with viral peptide pools in the ViraFEST assay, antigen-specific CD4+ T cells were sequenced. At the end of 10 days of culture, CD4+ T cells were isolated. No vaccinee had earlier SARS-CoV-2 infection, and nucleocapsid antibodies were negative. The specimen was CD4+ T cells from PBMCs cultured with HCoV-NL63 spike peptides, collected before COVID-19 vaccination. The receptors come from a human donor who received a COVID-19 vaccine.

This clone was seen more than once but under ten times. This chain links TRBV30 with TRBJ1-1, with 7 bases matching TRBD1. The CDR3 totals 15 residues. The V gene's germline CDR1 is GTSNPN and CDR2 SVGIG (reference sequence). Trimming removed 4 bases from V and 0 bases from J; junction bases left unmatched: 8. The CDR3 nucleotides are TGTGCCTGGATACCCAGGGGGGGGATGAACACTGAAGCTTTCTTT. Translating gives CAWIPRGGMNTEAFF.

The chain joins TRBV27 to TRBJ2-6; D remains unclear. The V end was cut by 6 bases, the J end by 1 base, with 4 bases between. Germline-derived CDR1 and CDR2 are MNHEY and SMNVEV (reference sequence). The CDR3 sequence is 13 residues long. In DNA form, the CDR3 reads TGTGCCAGCAGCAAGTCTGGGGCCAACGTCCTGACTTTC. Translating it yields CASSKSGANVLTF.

J is TRBJ1-3 and V is TRBV5-1, with D tentatively TRBD1 (6 bases). This CDR3 is 16 amino acids long. In germline, CDR1 is SGHRS, CDR2 YFSETQ. V lost 0 bases to trimming and J lost 4 bases, with 14 bases between them. The CDR3 reads CASSLAGQGFGNTIYF. CDR3 in DNA: TGCGCCAGCAGCTTGGCTGGCCAGGGGTTCGGAAACACCATATATTTT. Based on the CDR3 plus reference TRBV5-1 and TRBJ1-3, the full variable domain is KAGVTQTPRYLIKTRGQQVTLSCSPISGHRSVSWYQQTPGQGLQFLFEYFSETQRNKGNFPGRFSGRQFSNSRSEMNVSTLELGDSALYLCASSLAGQGFGNTIYFGEGSWLTVV.

The chain couples TRBV12-3 or TRBV12-4 to TRBJ2-7; D gene ambiguous. Trimming cost V 3 bases and J 5 bases, with 8 bases left between them. This CDR3 has 12 amino acids. The DNA of the CDR3 is TGTGCCAGCAGTTTCGGAGTCCACGAGCAGTACGTC. It is translated as CASSFGVHEQYV.

CDR3 in amino acids: CASSIKETQYF. The CDR3 nucleotides read TGTGCCAGTAGTATAAAAGAGACCCAGTACTTC. The rearrangement uses TRBV19 and TRBJ2-5, with unresolved D. The germline V gene has CDR1 LNHDA and CDR2 SQIVND (reference sequence). V was clipped by 2 bases and J by 3 bases, with 1 base between them. CDR3 length: 11 amino acids.

This chain connects TRBV28 to TRBJ2-7; the D is unclear. The CDR3 is made up of 13 amino acids. Per germline, CDR1 MDHEN and CDR2 SYDVKM. Deletions cut 2 bases from V and 4 bases from J, with 9 bases between. CDR3 amino acids: CASSLTANYEQYV. The CDR3 DNA is TGTGCCAGCAGTTTAACAGCGAATTACGAGCAGTACGTC.

The chain has TRBV20-1 and TRBJ1-6; D is unclear. The CDR3 spans 10 residues. The germline CDR1 and CDR2 sequences are DFQATT and SNEGSKA (reference sequence). V was cut by 2 bases and J by 14 bases, with 7 bases left in between. CDR3 residues: CSARWAALHF. For the CDR3, the DNA is TGCAGTGCTAGATGGGCGGCCCTCCACTTT.

The chain is built from TRBV7-9 and TRBJ2-1; 15 bases align to TRBD2. Losses at the gene ends were 1 base for V and 6 bases for J; bases not matched to a gene: 1. The CDR3 covers 16 residues. Germline CDR1 reads SEHNR; CDR2 reads FQNEAQ (reference sequence). Here the CDR3 reads CASSLGTSGGANEQFF. The CDR3, as DNA: TGTGCCAGCAGCTTAGGGACTAGCGGGGGGGCCAATGAGCAGTTCTTC.

The chain carries TRBV6-5 and TRBJ2-7, with TRBD1 matching over 8 bases. CDR3 size: 15 residues. The V and J ends lost 0 bases and 3 bases, in that order; junction bases with no gene match: 4. Germline V gives CDR1 MNHEY, CDR2 SVGAGI. CDR3 sequence: CASSYSAGGHYEQYV. CDR3 DNA: TGTGCCAGCAGTTACTCCGCAGGGGGCCACTACGAGCAGTACGTC.

As concerns this clone: At one boundary the junction diverges from the germline segment, which might be a read error. The V gene is TRBV6-5, the J gene TRBJ1-2, with D possibly matching TRBD1 (6 bases). Germline assignment: CDR1 MNHEY and CDR2 SVGAGI. This CDR3 contains 15 residues. The CDR3: CASNYSNRDSGGYTF. As DNA, the CDR3 is TGTGCCAGCAATTACAGCAACAGGGATTCGGGTGGCTACACCTTC.

This chain connects TRBV6-4 to TRBJ2-3; D may be TRBD2 (5 bases). V lost 0 bases and J lost 11, with 12 bases in between. Per germline, CDR1 MRHNA and CDR2 SNTAGT. This CDR3 is 13 amino acids long. The CDR3, as DNA: TGTGCCAGCAGTGACTCGGAGGTCCAGGAGCAGTATTTT. Its protein is CASSDSEVQEQYF.

The V gene is TRBV6-5, the J gene TRBJ2-2, with a weak D call TRBD2 (6 bases). The CDR3 has 11 amino acids. V shed 6 bases and J shed 7 bases, with 6 bases lying between them. Germline V CDR1 and CDR2: MNHEY, SVGAGI. Here the CDR3 DNA reads TGTGCCAGCAGGGAGGGCGGGGAGCTGTTTTTT. Translating gives CASREGGELFF.

This clone was counted between two and nine times. V and J are TRBV7-8 and TRBJ1-6; 9 bases agree with TRBD1. This CDR3 spans 17 amino acids. V was pared by 4 bases and J by 9 bases, with 13 bases of the junction left unmatched. From germline, CDR1 is SGHVS and CDR2 FQNEAQ. This chain's CDR3 is CASSSIRTGASPSPLHF. CDR3 DNA: TGTGCCAGCAGCTCCATCCGGACAGGGGCGAGTCCTTCACCCCTCCACTTT.

The rearrangement uses TRBV6-2 or TRBV6-3 and TRBJ1-5; D might be TRBD1 (6 bases). V lost 6 bases to trimming and J lost 5 bases, with 14 bases between them. CDR3 length: 14 amino acids. The germline gives CDR1 MNHEY, CDR2 SVGEGT. This CDR3 reads CASSPRTVYQPQHF. The CDR3 DNA reads TGTGCCAGCAGCCCCAGGACAGTCTATCAGCCCCAGCATTTT.

The chain carries TRBV5-6 and TRBJ2-7, with D possibly TRBD2 on 5 matching bases. The CDR3 runs 13 residues. Trimming removed 2 bases from V and 7 bases from J, with 13 bases in between. Germline V gene data show CDR1 as SGHDT and CDR2 as YYEEEE. For the CDR3, the DNA is TGTGCCAGCAGCTTCGAACGAAGAGGGGAGCAGTACGTC. It encodes CASSFERRGEQYV.

This chain uses TRBV7-2 with TRBJ2-7; perhaps TRBD2 as D (6 bases). Trimming pared 0 bases from V and 7 bases from J, leaving 13 bases between. This CDR3 is 14 amino acids long. Germline V gene sequence: CDR1 SGHTA, CDR2 FQGNSA. The CDR3 nucleotides read TGTGCCAGCAGCTTAGCGACGGGGGTGGGTGAGCAGTACGTC. This sequence encodes CASSLATGVGEQYV.

This sequence joins TRBV18 and TRBJ2-7; TRBD1 matches at 9 bases. Trimming removed 6 bases from V and 4 bases from J; junction bases left unmatched: 10. Germline V lookup: CDR1 KGHSH, CDR2 LQKENI. The length of the CDR3 is 15 residues. The CDR3 sequence is CASSAPDRGEYEQYV. For the CDR3, the DNA is TGTGCCAGCTCCGCTCCGGACAGGGGAGAGTACGAGCAGTACGTC.

The chain couples TRBV25-1 to TRBJ1-3; no reliable D call. The CDR3 is made up of 15 amino acids. Germline assignment: CDR1 MGHDK and CDR2 SYGVNS. Deletions cut 6 bases from V and 0 bases from J, with 12 bases between. The CDR3 nucleotides are TGTGCCAGCAGGTCTTCAACGACCTCTGGAAACACCATATATTTT. Amino acids: CASRSSTTSGNTIYF.

This clone occurred a few times. The chain combines TRBV7-2 with TRBJ1-6; a weak D match, TRBD1 (5 bases). V was cut by 5 bases and J by 2 bases, with 16 bases left in between. Germline V gene data show CDR1 as SGHTA and CDR2 as FQGNSA. The CDR3 has 17 residues. The CDR3 nucleotides read TGTGCCAGCAGCCTTCTTGGACATGCTACCTATAATTCACCCCTCCACTTT. Its protein is CASSLLGHATYNSPLHF.

This chain joins TRBV30 and TRBJ1-6; D unclear. Trimming removed 4 bases at V and 7 bases at J, with 11 bases between. Germline V CDR1 and CDR2: GTSNPN, SVGIG (reference sequence). The CDR3 is 13 amino acids. The chain's CDR3 is CAWNQSPNSPLHF. In DNA, the CDR3 is TGTGCCTGGAACCAAAGCCCCAATTCACCCCTCCACTTT.

V and J are TRBV10-1 and TRBJ2-2; maybe TRBD2 (5 bases). Trimming left V 0 bases short and J 4 bases short, with 9 bases between. The CDR3 extends over 15 amino acids. Germline V gives CDR1 WNHNN, CDR2 SYGVQD (reference sequence). The CDR3 coding sequence is TGCGCCAGCAGTGAGTCAGACGGAGGCACCGGGGAGCTGTTTTTT. Its protein is CASSESDGGTGELFF.

This clone was counted once. The V gene is TRBV5-4, the J gene TRBJ2-7; a weak D match, TRBD2 (5 bases). CDR3 length: 15 residues. Trimming pared 0 bases from V and 5 bases from J, leaving 15 bases between. Germline V gives CDR1 SGHNT, CDR2 YYREEE (reference sequence). In nucleotides, the CDR3 is TGTGCCAGCAGCTTGGGACCGGAGGTAGGTCACGAGCAGTACGTC. Translated, it gives CASSLGPEVGHEQYV.

The chain joins TRBV9 to TRBJ1-1; D is unclear. Germline loops: CDR1 SGDLS, CDR2 YYNGEE. CDR3 length equals 15 residues. V was clipped by 0 bases and J by 0 bases, with 9 bases between them. This CDR3 is CASSVVTLMNTEAFF. The CDR3 DNA is TGTGCCAGCAGCGTAGTGACACTTATGAACACTGAAGCTTTCTTT.

The V gene is TRBV7-3, the J gene TRBJ1-1; D not resolved. The CDR3 has 14 residues. Trimming shortened V by 1 base and J by 4 bases, and 10 bases separated the two germline ends. Germline values: CDR1 SGHTA, CDR2 FQGTGA. The CDR3 nucleotides are TGTGCCAGCAGCTTAAGGCGGGCGGGCACTGAAGCTTTCTTT. Translation gives CASSLRRAGTEAFF.

The chain recombines TRBV11-1 with TRBJ2-2; weak D call: TRBD2 (5 bases). The CDR3 runs 15 residues. CDR1 SGHAT and CDR2 FQDESV come from the germline V gene (reference sequence). V shed 3 bases and J shed 4 bases, with 12 bases lying between them. CDR3 bases: TGTGCCAGCAGCTTTTCCGGCGGAGGCACCGGGGAGCTGTTTTTT. Protein sequence: CASSFSGGGTGELFF.

V and J are TRBV9 and TRBJ1-1; TRBD1 agrees at 10 bases. This CDR3 spans 15 amino acids. Germline V CDR1 and CDR2: SGDLS, YYNGEE. J was trimmed by 0 bases and V by 4 bases; bases with no gene match: 3. DNA of the CDR3: TGTGCCAGCAGCCAGGGGACAGGGGTGAACACTGAAGCTTTCTTT. Its protein product is CASSQGTGVNTEAFF.

V and J are TRBV6-5 and TRBJ2-5; D may match TRBD1 or TRBD2 (5 bases each). The CDR3 covers 15 residues. Between the trimmed V and J ends, which lost 4 bases and 0 bases, there was a span of 12 bases. Germline-derived CDR1 and CDR2 are MNHEY and SVGAGI. The CDR3 nucleotides are TGTGCCAGCAGTTTGGGGACCATAAACCAAGAGACCCAGTACTTC. It specifies CASSLGTINQETQYF.

CDR3 in amino acids: CASSATSVGRTYGYTF. CDR3 bases: TGTGCCAGCAGCGCAACCTCCGTGGGACGGACCTATGGCTACACCTTC. The chain joins TRBV9 to TRBJ1-2; weak D call: TRBD1 (5 bases). This CDR3 is built from 16 residues. The germline V gene encodes CDR1 SGDLS and CDR2 YYNGEE. V lost 3 bases and J 4 bases, leaving 19 bases between the germline ends.

This rearrangement joins TRBV6-6 to TRBJ2-1; TRBD2 agrees at 13 bases. Trimming removed 6 bases from V and 7 bases from J; junction bases left unmatched: 6. CDR1 is MNHNY and CDR2 is SVGAGI in the germline V gene (reference sequence). CDR3 size: 15 residues. Here the CDR3 reads CASRLTSGGANEQFF. CDR3 sequence (DNA): TGTGCCAGCAGACTTACTAGCGGGGGGGCTAATGAGCAGTTCTTC.

The rearrangement uses TRBV9 and TRBJ2-5; TRBD1 aligns across 8 bases. Trimming cost V 3 bases and J 3 bases; bases outside gene matches: 4. The CDR3 loop spans 14 amino acids. CDR1 is SGDLS and CDR2 is YYNGEE in the germline V gene. The CDR3 reads CASSAHRGEETQYF. In DNA form, the CDR3 reads TGTGCCAGCAGCGCGCACAGGGGGGAAGAGACCCAGTACTTC.